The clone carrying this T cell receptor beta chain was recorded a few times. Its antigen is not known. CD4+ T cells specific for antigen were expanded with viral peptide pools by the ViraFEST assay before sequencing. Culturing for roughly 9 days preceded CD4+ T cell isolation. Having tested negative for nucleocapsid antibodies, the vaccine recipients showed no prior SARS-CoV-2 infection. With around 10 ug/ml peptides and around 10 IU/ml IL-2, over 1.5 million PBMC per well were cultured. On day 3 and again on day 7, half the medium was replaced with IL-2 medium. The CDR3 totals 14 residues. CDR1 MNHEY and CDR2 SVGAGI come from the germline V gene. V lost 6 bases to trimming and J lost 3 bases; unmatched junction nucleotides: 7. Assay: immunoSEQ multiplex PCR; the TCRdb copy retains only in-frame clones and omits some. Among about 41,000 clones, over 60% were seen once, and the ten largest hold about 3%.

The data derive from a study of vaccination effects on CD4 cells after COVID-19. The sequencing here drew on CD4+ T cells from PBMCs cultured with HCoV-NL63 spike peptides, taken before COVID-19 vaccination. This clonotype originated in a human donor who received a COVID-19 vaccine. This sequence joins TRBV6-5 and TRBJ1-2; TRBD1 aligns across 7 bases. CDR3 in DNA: TGTGCCAGCAGGCAACCGACAGGGCACTATGGCTACACCTTC. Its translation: CASRQPTGHYGYTF.